These T cell receptor beta chains were read from a single sample in a study of blood T cells in healthy people across ages. TCRdb redid the calling of the 5' RACE reads with MiXCR, one entry per CDR3 protein. Of approximately 1,700,000 distinct CDR3 sequences in the sample, about 39% were seen once. Sequencing was carried out using blood. These receptor sequences come from a human donor in good health. The CDR3 runs from the conserved cysteine through the conserved F or W. D genes are given only for firm matches. Some rows mark clone size as missing; the rest say once, few, many or name a class of expanded clone.

len,j_gene,v_gene,abundance,d_gene,CDR3nt,CDR3aa
16,TRBJ2-7,TRBV12-3/TRBV12-4,NA,TRBD2,TGTGCCAGCAGCCGCGCATTAGCGGGGTCTTCCTACGAGCAGTACTTC,CASSRALAGSSYEQYF
11,TRBJ2-1,TRBV20-1,NA,NA,TGCAGTGCAACCTCCCGGGACCAGCAGTTCTTC,CSATSRDQQFF
16,TRBJ1-2,TRBV5-5,NA,NA,TGTGCCAGCAGCCCCATTGCAGGGGTTATTAACTATGGCTACACCTTC,CASSPIAGVINYGYTF
12,TRBJ1-2,TRBV29-1,NA,TRBD1,TGCAGCGTAATGACAGGGAGCTATGGCTACACCTTC,CSVMTGSYGYTF
14,TRBJ2-5,TRBV5-1,once,TRBD1,TGCGCCACGAGATCCGGGACAGTACAAGAGACCCAGTACTTC,CATRSGTVQETQYF
14,TRBJ2-5,TRBV20-1,few,NA,TGCAGTGCTAGTTTGCCAGGAGGAAGGGAGACCCAGTACTTC,CSASLPGGRETQYF
15,TRBJ2-1,TRBV4-2,NA,NA,TGTGCCAGCAGCCAAGTGGGCAGGGTGGGAGAGACCCAGTTCTTC,CASSQVGRVGETQFF
15,TRBJ1-2,TRBV6-6,NA,TRBD1,TGTGCCAGCACCTCACCGGGACAGGGTAACTATGGCTACACCTTC,CASTSPGQGNYGYTF
15,TRBJ2-3,TRBV29-1,NA,NA,TGCAGCGTTGAAGAGGGCGGGGGCAGCACAGATACGCAGTATTTT,CSVEEGGGSTDTQYF
14,TRBJ2-1,TRBV7-2,many,NA,TGTGCCAGCAGTTTGGAATCCTCCTACAATGAGCAGTTCTTC,CASSLESSYNEQFF
13,TRBJ2-5,TRBV7-9,NA,NA,TGTGCCAGCAGCTTAGGACAGTATTCGGAGCGGTACTTC,CASSLGQYSERYF
16,TRBJ2-1,TRBV5-1,few,TRBD2,TGCGCCAGCAGCCACGGACTAGCGCGGCCCTACAATGAGCAGTTCTTC,CASSHGLARPYNEQFF
16,TRBJ2-1,TRBV9,few,TRBD1,TGTGCCAGCAGCGTAGGAGGGACAGGGGCCGACAATGAGCAGTTCTTC,CASSVGGTGADNEQFF
15,TRBJ1-2,TRBV6-2/TRBV6-3,few,NA,TGTGCCAGCAGTTACTACGTCAGCTCAATCGACGGATACACCTTC,CASSYYVSSIDGYTF
18,TRBJ2-5,TRBV28,NA,TRBD2,TGTGCCAGCAGTCCGGGGGCGATTTTAGCGGGGGACCAAGAGACCCAGTACTTC,CASSPGAILAGDQETQYF
17,TRBJ2-6,TRBV9,many,NA,TGTGCCAGCAGCCTTGACCGGTGGACCTCTGGGGCCAACGTCCTGACTTTC,CASSLDRWTSGANVLTF
15,TRBJ2-7,TRBV7-2,NA,NA,TGTGCCAGCAGCTTACGGGCAGCTCAACCCTACGAGCAGTACTTC,CASSLRAAQPYEQYF
16,TRBJ2-3,TRBV29-1,few,NA,TGCAGCGTTTTAGGGGGGACAGCGATTAGCACAGATACGCAGTATTTT,CSVLGGTAISTDTQYF
13,TRBJ1-3,TRBV6-5,few,NA,TGTGCCAGCAGTTTGAGTCCTGGAAACACCATATATTTT,CASSLSPGNTIYF
17,TRBJ2-5,TRBV7-2,NA,NA,TGTGCCAGCAGCTTACAGGGGCTCCTGGGGCTTCAAGAGACCCAGTACTTC,CASSLQGLLGLQETQYF
16,TRBJ2-1,TRBV5-5,few,TRBD2,TGTGCCAGCAGCATCCCCGGGACTAGGGTTCATTTTGAGCAGTTCTTC,CASSIPGTRVHFEQFF
15,TRBJ1-2,TRBV7-8,NA,TRBD1,TGTGCCAGCAGCTCCTGGGGACAGGGGGCTCACGGCTACACCTTC,CASSSWGQGAHGYTF
15,TRBJ1-4,TRBV12-3/TRBV12-4,NA,NA,TGTGCCAGCAGTTTAGCAAGTGGGGGCATTGGAAAACTGTTTTTT,CASSLASGGIGKLFF
13,TRBJ1-2,TRBV20-1,many,TRBD1,TGCAGTGCTAGACGCCAGGGGGGAGATGGCTACACCTTC,CSARRQGGDGYTF
13,TRBJ2-4,TRBV24-1,few,TRBD1,TGTGCCACCAGTGATCGTGTGGACAGGGTTCAGTACTTC,CATSDRVDRVQYF
15,TRBJ2-3,TRBV20-1,NA,TRBD2,TGCAGTGCTAGAGAACTAGCGGGGCCCCCAGATACGCAGTATTTT,CSARELAGPPDTQYF
14,TRBJ2-5,TRBV29-1,many,NA,TGCAGCGTTGCCCCCTACAGCGGACAAGAGACCCAGTACTTC,CSVAPYSGQETQYF